Each of the 28 T cell receptor beta chains below was sequenced from the same sample in a study of T-cell memory formation after mild COVID-19. TCRdb analysed the 5' RACE reads with MiXCR anew, one entry per CDR3 protein. Of about 88,000 distinct CDR3 sequences listed, roughly 25% are singletons. Sequenced input: PBMCs or a T cell subset sorted from them (not recorded which). Receptors were obtained from a man between 18 and 35 years old who had mild COVID-19 (a few samples of this study predate the infection). Cell type and time point are not known.

CDR3 loop: CAISGGGDQETQYF. CDR3 DNA sequence: TGTGCCATCAGTGGGGGCGGGGACCAAGAGACCCAGTACTTC. The genes are TRBV10-3 and TRBJ2-5; D may be TRBD2 (6 bases). In germline, CDR1 is ENHRY, CDR2 SYGVKD. Trimming pared 4 bases from V and 0 bases from J, leaving 9 bases between. This CDR3 is built from 14 residues.

This clonotype has ten or more counts. The J gene is TRBJ2-7, the V gene TRBV10-2; no reliable D call. Germline V CDR1 and CDR2: WSHSY, SAAADI. V was shortened by 3 bases and J by 6 bases, with 6 bases between the two germline ends. The CDR3 is made up of 11 amino acids. The CDR3 is CASSEGSEQYV. The CDR3 region has the DNA TGCGCCAGCAGTGAAGGTAGCGAGCAGTACGTC.

This clonotype has a handful of counts. The rearrangement links TRBV6-5 to TRBJ2-1; perhaps TRBD2 as D (5 bases). In germline, CDR1 is MNHEY, CDR2 SVGAGI. The ends were cut back, 0 bases at V and 1 base at J, with 7 bases in the middle. CDR3 length: 15 amino acids. CDR3 protein: CASSYSGSSYNEQFF. Written as DNA, the CDR3 is TGTGCCAGCAGTTACTCGGGGAGTTCCTACAATGAGCAGTTCTTC.

This clonotype was detected many times. V and J are TRBV4-2 and TRBJ2-1; 7 nucleotides agree with TRBD2. The V and J ends lost 4 bases and 8 bases, in that order; junction bases with no gene match: 5. CDR1 is LGHNA, CDR2 YNFKEQ, per germline. The CDR3 has 13 residues. The CDR3 region is CASSPERGDEQFF. CDR3 sequence (DNA): TGTGCCAGCAGCCCCGAGCGGGGAGATGAGCAGTTCTTC.

The chain has TRBV6-5 and TRBJ1-2; D is uncertain. The germline V and J ends were trimmed by 0 bases and 4 bases, with 15 bases remaining between them. The CDR3 is 16 amino acids. Germline V CDR1 and CDR2: MNHEY, SVGAGI. The CDR3 DNA sequence: TGTGCCAGCAGTTACTCGATACAGCCTCACGGCTATGGCTACACCTTC. It yields the protein CASSYSIQPHGYGYTF.

This clonotype showed up just a few times. This CDR3 is CASRTSGGYNEQFF. The CDR3 coding sequence is TGTGCCAGTAGGACTAGCGGGGGGTACAATGAGCAGTTCTTC. This chain connects TRBV19 to TRBJ2-1; 13 bases are a match to TRBD2. CDR1 is LNHDA and CDR2 is SQIVND in the germline V gene (reference sequence). With V trimmed by 6 bases and J by 4 bases, 0 bases remained unmatched. The CDR3 spans 14 residues.

V gene TRBV7-9 combines with J gene TRBJ1-4, with TRBD1 matching over 10 bases. The CDR3 runs to 17 residues. The V gene's germline CDR1 is SEHNR and CDR2 FQNEAQ (reference sequence). Unmatched junction bases numbered 4, after V lost 3 bases and J lost 0 bases. The CDR3 here is CASSLTGGDPTNEKLFF. CDR3 sequence (DNA): TGTGCCAGCAGCTTGACAGGGGGCGACCCAACTAATGAAAAACTGTTTTTT.

The chain has TRBV5-1 and TRBJ2-2; a possible D gene is TRBD2 (5 bases). V lost 2 bases to trimming and J lost 2 bases, with 13 bases between them. This CDR3 is built from 16 residues. Germline-derived CDR1 and CDR2 are SGHRS and YFSETQ. CDR3 in amino acids: CASSFPLGVNTGELFF. DNA for the CDR3: TGCGCCAGCAGCTTCCCCCTCGGGGTAAACACCGGGGAGCTGTTTTTT.

This sequence joins TRBV25-1 and TRBJ2-1; perhaps TRBD1 as D (7 bases). The CDR3 spans 12 residues. V was clipped by 10 bases and J by 10 bases, with 17 bases between them. Germline CDR1 MGHDK, CDR2 SYGVNS. CDR3 in DNA: TGTGCCACCCTCAGGGGGGCTGGGGAGCAGTTCTTC. It codes for CATLRGAGEQFF.

The table lists this clonotype with a count of one. The genes are TRBV12-3 or TRBV12-4 and TRBJ2-7; the D gene could be TRBD1 or TRBD2 (5 bases each). The CDR3 is 14 residues long. V was pared by 1 base and J by 2 bases, with 9 bases between. CDR3 sequence: CASSLGGLAYEQYF. The CDR3, as DNA: TGTGCCAGCAGTTTAGGGGGGTTGGCCTACGAGCAGTACTTC.

The J gene is TRBJ2-3, the V gene TRBV6-5; D remains ambiguous. Germline CDR1 MNHEY, CDR2 SVGAGI. Trimming stripped 8 bases from V and 0 bases from J, with 9 bases between. The CDR3 consists of 13 residues. The CDR3 bases are TGTGCCAGCCAAGCTACTAGCACAGATACGCAGTATTTT. It codes for CASQATSTDTQYF.

The rearrangement links TRBV20-1 to TRBJ2-1; TRBD1 agrees at 9 bases. The CDR3 runs to 18 residues. In germline, CDR1 is DFQATT, CDR2 SNEGSKA (reference sequence). The trim removed 4 bases at V and 1 base at J, leaving 14 bases unmatched. CDR3 sequence reads: CSATNSGGQGRSYNEQFF. The CDR3 DNA is TGCAGTGCTACTAACTCCGGAGGACAGGGGAGGTCCTACAATGAGCAGTTCTTC.

This clonotype was detected a few times. The chain combines TRBV29-1 with TRBJ2-2; 8 bases match TRBD2. The CDR3 consists of 15 residues. J gave up 1 base and V 2 bases, and 3 bases lay outside the gene matches. The germline V gene encodes CDR1 SQVTM and CDR2 ANQGSEA. CDR3 DNA sequence: TGCAGCGTTGAACGGGGGGGGCGGAACACCGGGGAGCTGTTTTTT. Residues: CSVERGGRNTGELFF.

The chain employs TRBV12-3 or TRBV12-4 and TRBJ2-5; D possibly uses TRBD1 or TRBD2 (6 bases each). This CDR3 has 15 amino acids. V lost 8 bases, J lost 3 bases, and 19 bases lay in between. Written as DNA, the CDR3 is TGTGCCAGCCGTTGGGGGGCGGCCGTCGAAGAGACCCAGTACTTC. Protein product: CASRWGAAVEETQYF.

This clonotype was picked up a small number of times. This chain links TRBV4-2 with TRBJ2-3, with TRBD2 matching 7 bases. The CDR3 covers 14 residues. The trim removed 4 bases at V and 4 bases at J, leaving 5 bases unmatched. Germline V gene sequence: CDR1 LGHNA, CDR2 YNFKEQ. The CDR3 nucleotides read TGTGCCAGCAGCCCGCTAGCGGAGCCAGATACGCAGTATTTT. This gives the protein CASSPLAEPDTQYF.

This clonotype was observed a few times. The chain joins TRBV6-5 to TRBJ1-1; 7 nucleotides match TRBD1. Germline V CDR1 and CDR2: MNHEY, SVGAGI. The CDR3 is made up of 14 amino acids. J was trimmed by 1 base and V by 2 bases; bases with no gene match: 1. CDR3 protein: CASSYAGGNTEAFF. CDR3 bases: TGTGCCAGCAGTTACGCAGGGGGGAACACTGAAGCTTTCTTT.

This clonotype came up many times. V and J are TRBV6-5 and TRBJ2-7, with 9 nucleotides matching TRBD1. The junction had 9 bases not matched to a gene; V was cut back by 6 bases and J by 3 bases. The CDR3 consists of 15 residues. Germline V gene data show CDR1 as MNHEY and CDR2 as SVGAGI. CDR3 in DNA: TGTGCCAGCAGACCTTCCGGACAGGGGTTCTACGAGCAGTACTTC. Translated, it gives CASRPSGQGFYEQYF.

The genes are TRBV5-1 and TRBJ1-2; TRBD1 aligns across 9 bases. Germline CDR1 SGHRS, CDR2 YFSETQ. J was trimmed by 4 bases and V by 2 bases; bases with no gene match: 9. The CDR3 covers 16 residues. In DNA, the CDR3 is TGCGCCAGCAGCTTAGGGACAGGGAAAGGCTTCTATGGCTACACCTTC. This gives the protein CASSLGTGKGFYGYTF.

This chain connects TRBV12-3 or TRBV12-4 to TRBJ2-7; the D is unclear. Between the trimmed V and J ends, which lost 5 bases and 3 bases, there was a span of 11 bases. The CDR3 covers 13 residues. DNA of the CDR3: TGTGCCAGCAGTCCACTGTCCAGCTACGAGCAGTACTTC. Residues: CASSPLSSYEQYF.

This chain's CDR3 is CASSEVGASTDTQYF. The CDR3 nucleotides read TGTGCCAGCAGCGAAGTGGGGGCCAGCACAGATACGCAGTATTTT. The chain has TRBV7-8 and TRBJ2-3; tentative D call: TRBD1 (6 bases). Germline assignment: CDR1 SGHVS and CDR2 FQNEAQ. The CDR3 is 15 amino acids. V dropped 5 bases and J dropped 0 bases, with 12 bases sitting between them.

This chain joins TRBV29-1 and TRBJ2-1, with TRBD2 matching 8 bases. The CDR3 totals 16 residues. V gave up 6 bases and J gave up 8 bases; unmatched junction bases: 18. The V gene's germline CDR1 is SQVTM and CDR2 ANQGSEA. This CDR3 is CSVSKFLAGMVYEQFF. CDR3 nucleotide sequence: TGCAGCGTCAGCAAGTTTCTAGCGGGTATGGTGTATGAGCAGTTCTTC.

The gene calls are TRBV6-4 and TRBJ1-2; D is undetermined. V shed 2 bases and J shed 0 bases, with 4 bases lying between them. The CDR3 contains 13 residues. The germline V gene encodes CDR1 MRHNA and CDR2 SNTAGT. CDR3 in DNA: TGTGCCAGCAGTGACAAGGCTAACTATGGCTACACCTTC. Protein sequence: CASSDKANYGYTF.

This clonotype was found once. The genes are TRBV6-2 or TRBV6-3 and TRBJ2-7, with 9 bases identical to TRBD1. CDR3 length equals 17 residues. CDR1 MNHEY and CDR2 SVGEGT come from the germline V gene. J was trimmed by 9 bases and V by 2 bases; bases with no gene match: 17. CDR3 sequence: CASSYRAVRTGELVQYF. As DNA, the CDR3 is TGTGCCAGCAGTTACCGGGCCGTGCGGACAGGGGAGTTAGTGCAGTACTTC.

This chain connects TRBV5-1 to TRBJ1-2; 9 bases align to TRBD1. The CDR3 extends over 12 amino acids. Trimming cost V 4 bases and J 11 bases; bases outside gene matches: 6. Germline assignment: CDR1 SGHRS and CDR2 YFSETQ. The CDR3 DNA sequence: TGCGCCAGCAGCGCGGACAGGGGCCGGTACACCTTC. Translating it yields CASSADRGRYTF. The complete variable domain, with remaining parts taken from reference TRBV5-1 and TRBJ1-2, reads KAGVTQTPRYLIKTRGQQVTLSCSPISGHRSVSWYQQTPGQGLQFLFEYFSETQRNKGNFPGRFSGRQFSNSRSEMNVSTLELGDSALYLCASSADRGRYTFGSGTRLTVV.

The V call is TRBV7-2, the J call TRBJ2-1; TRBD2 agrees at 12 bases. CDR1 and CDR2 (germline): SGHTA, FQGNSA. The CDR3 is 16 residues long. The junction had 10 bases not matched to a gene; V was cut back by 5 bases and J by 8 bases. The CDR3 here is CASSRGLAGGPYEQFF. The CDR3 DNA reads TGTGCCAGCAGCAGGGGGCTAGCGGGGGGGCCGTATGAGCAGTTCTTC.

The chain has TRBV4-1 and TRBJ1-1, with D unclear. This CDR3 contains 16 residues. The germline V and J ends were trimmed by 0 bases and 0 bases, with 11 bases remaining between them. The V gene's germline CDR1 is MGHRA and CDR2 YSYEKL. The CDR3 bases are TGCGCCAGCAGCCAAGAGGCAAGCACCCTGAACACTGAAGCTTTCTTT. Encoded protein: CASSQEASTLNTEAFF.

There are a few counts of this clonotype. This chain connects TRBV12-3 or TRBV12-4 to TRBJ1-2; 9 bases map to TRBD1. Trimming cost V 5 bases and J 7 bases; bases outside gene matches: 8. The CDR3 runs to 14 residues. CDR3 DNA: TGTGCCAGCAGTGAGACCGGGACAGGGAGTGGCTACACCTTC. Protein product: CASSETGTGSGYTF.

V gene TRBV5-1 combines with J gene TRBJ1-1, with D uncertain. CDR1 is SGHRS, CDR2 YFSETQ, per germline. This CDR3 is built from 15 residues. Trimming left V 0 bases short and J 4 bases short, with 13 bases between. CDR3 in amino acids: CASSLASSRFTEAFF. CDR3 DNA: TGCGCCAGCAGCTTGGCTTCGTCCCGGTTCACTGAAGCTTTCTTT.